The 16 T cell receptor beta chains in this list originate from one sample, sequenced in a study of OX40 agonist ivuxolimab in advanced cancers. The table came from immunoSEQ multiplex PCR; TCRdb's copy has only in-frame clones and leaves some out. In the table there are approximately 46,000 clones, 70% to 80% of which are singletons. The sample consisted of CD4+ or CD8+ T cells sorted from blood, taken in a trial of the OX40 agonist ivuxolimab. The receptors originated from an adult with an advanced solid tumor such as melanoma, head and neck, liver or kidney cancer.

The chain links TRBV28 to TRBJ2-5; D is perhaps TRBD2 (6 bases). CDR3 length: 14 amino acids. Between the trimmed V and J ends, which lost 2 bases and 1 base, there was a span of 8 bases. Germline CDR1 MDHEN, CDR2 SYDVKM. In DNA, the CDR3 is TGTGCCAGCAGTTTAGGGGGGATCCAAGAGACCCAGTACTTC. As protein: CASSLGGIQETQYF.

The V call is TRBV11-2, the J call TRBJ2-1; 8 bases agree with TRBD2. Per the germline V gene, CDR1 is SGHAT and CDR2 is FQNNGV. This CDR3 has 12 amino acids. J lost 9 bases, V lost 3 bases, and 1 base had no gene match. The CDR3 reads CASSFGGGEQFF. The CDR3 bases are TGTGCCAGCAGCTTCGGGGGGGGTGAGCAGTTCTTC. Supplemented by reference TRBV11-2 and TRBJ2-1, the full variable domain reads EAGVAQSPRYKIIEKRQSVAFWCNPISGHATLYWYQQILGQGPKLLIQFQNNGVVDDSQLPKDRFSAERLKGVDSTLKIQPAKLEDSAVYLCASSFGGGEQFFGPGTRLTVL.

This clone was observed once. The chain has TRBV10-3 and TRBJ2-1; D not certain. Trimming took off 10 bases at V and 6 bases at J, with 13 bases between the two ends. The CDR3 spans 12 residues. Germline V gives CDR1 ENHRY, CDR2 SYGVKD. The CDR3 region has the DNA TGTGCCACTGGTAGTGTAGGCAATGAGCAGTTCTTC. Residues: CATGSVGNEQFF.

This chain connects TRBV5-6 to TRBJ1-4, with 8 bases lining up with TRBD1. Losses at the gene ends were 4 bases for V and 8 bases for J; bases not matched to a gene: 10. CDR3 length: 15 amino acids. Germline assignment: CDR1 SGHDT and CDR2 YYEEEE. CDR3 in DNA: TGTGCCAGCAGCGGTAGCCAGGGGGCGCGGGAAAAACTGTTTTTT. Protein sequence: CASSGSQGAREKLFF.

The chain couples TRBV5-1 to TRBJ2-4; D remains ambiguous. V was trimmed by 0 bases and J by 5 bases, leaving 12 bases between them. Germline CDR1 SGHRS, CDR2 YFSETQ. The CDR3 totals 15 residues. The CDR3 reads CASSLAPGTENIQYF. In nucleotides, the CDR3 is TGCGCCAGCAGCTTGGCCCCAGGAACAGAAAACATTCAGTACTTC.

This sequence joins TRBV7-6 and TRBJ2-1; 11 positions agree with TRBD2. The germline V gene has CDR1 SGHVS and CDR2 FNYEAQ. This CDR3 is built from 15 residues. V shed 6 bases and J 4 bases; nucleotides not matched to a gene: 5. CDR3 in DNA: TGTGCCAGCAGTCGACTAGCGGGATTTTACAATGAGCAGTTCTTC. The encoded protein is CASSRLAGFYNEQFF.

V usage is TRBV7-6 and J usage is TRBJ2-7, with 11 bases fitting TRBD2. After removal of 5 bases from V and 2 bases from J, the junction contained 5 bases not matched to a gene. CDR1 is SGHVS and CDR2 is FNYEAQ in the germline V gene. The CDR3 length is 15 residues. CDR3: CASSPLAGGTYEQYF. CDR3 nucleotide sequence: TGTGCCAGCAGCCCCTTAGCGGGAGGGACCTACGAGCAGTACTTC.

The chain has TRBV7-8 and TRBJ2-2; a possible D gene is TRBD2 (6 bases). The CDR3 consists of 19 residues. The V end was cut by 5 bases, the J end by 5 bases, with 27 bases between. Per the germline V gene, CDR1 is SGHVS and CDR2 is FQNEAQ. CDR3 residues: CASSTASGLIGQGTGELFF. The CDR3 nucleotides read TGTGCCAGCAGCACGGCCAGCGGGCTCATAGGTCAGGGTACCGGGGAGCTGTTTTTT.

The chain has TRBV9 and TRBJ2-5, with D tentatively TRBD2 (5 bases). CDR3 size: 15 residues. Germline V gives CDR1 SGDLS, CDR2 YYNGEE. The germline V and J ends were trimmed by 3 bases and 4 bases, with 16 bases remaining between them. Here the CDR3 DNA reads TGTGCCAGCAGCGCCCGGACTCGAGCGAGAGAGACCCAGTACTTC. Residues: CASSARTRARETQYF.

The chain couples TRBV5-1 to TRBJ2-1; the D gene is possibly TRBD1 (6 bases). Per germline, CDR1 SGHRS and CDR2 YFSETQ. This CDR3 is 16 amino acids long. Trimming left V 0 bases short and J 3 bases short, with 13 bases between. For the CDR3, the DNA is TGCGCCAGCAGCTTGGGCAGGGGAGCCCTCTACAATGAGCAGTTCTTC. This sequence encodes CASSLGRGALYNEQFF.

V gene TRBV11-2 combines with J gene TRBJ2-1; 7 bases map to TRBD1. Germline V lookup: CDR1 SGHAT, CDR2 FQNNGV. This CDR3 is built from 16 residues. The ends lost 1 base at V and 5 bases at J; junction bases unmatched: 8. The CDR3: CASSLVRGRVHNEQFF. CDR3 in DNA: TGTGCCAGCAGCTTAGTGAGGGGGCGCGTTCACAATGAGCAGTTCTTC.

The rearrangement links TRBV7-2 to TRBJ1-5; 7 bases line up with TRBD1. With V trimmed by 3 bases and J by 3 bases, 2 bases remained unmatched. The CDR3 has 14 amino acids. Germline V gene sequence: CDR1 SGHTA, CDR2 FQGNSA. The CDR3 DNA is TGTGCCAGCAGCTTTGGACAGGTCAATCAGCCCCAGCATTTT. It specifies CASSFGQVNQPQHF.

The CDR3: CASSPHAGNTIYF. The CDR3 DNA reads TGTGCCAGCAGCCCTCACGCCGGAAACACCATATATTTT. The rearrangement uses TRBV4-2 and TRBJ1-3; D is unclear. The V end was cut by 4 bases, the J end by 4 bases, with 8 bases between. CDR1 and CDR2 from the germline V gene are LGHNA and YNFKEQ. The CDR3 loop spans 13 amino acids.

The gene calls are TRBV2 and TRBJ2-1, with 10 bases matching TRBD2. Germline-derived CDR1 and CDR2 are SNHLY and FYNNEI. The V and J ends lost 2 bases and 10 bases, in that order; junction bases with no gene match: 14. The length of the CDR3 is 17 residues. The CDR3 region is CASSERLAGDFSKEQFF. The CDR3 DNA follows: TGTGCCAGCAGTGAAAGGCTAGCGGGAGATTTTAGTAAGGAGCAGTTCTTC.

This clone was found once. J is TRBJ2-2 and V is TRBV29-1; D possibly corresponds to TRBD2 (5 bases). The length of the CDR3 is 16 residues. The germline CDR1 and CDR2 sequences are SQVTM and ANQGSEA. V lost 6 bases and J 6 bases, leaving 23 bases between the germline ends. The CDR3, as DNA: TGCAGCGTCCAAGACCCCAACGGGAAATTGCCCGGGGAGCTGTTTTTT. Residues: CSVQDPNGKLPGELFF.

The rearrangement links TRBV5-5 to TRBJ2-5; 8 positions agree with TRBD1. With 5 bases clipped from V and 2 bases from J, the junction kept 8 bases outside the gene matches. The CDR3 runs to 15 residues. Germline CDR1 SGHKS, CDR2 YYEKEE (reference sequence). CDR3 sequence reads: CASRFSGTGQETQYF. In DNA, the CDR3 is TGTGCCAGCAGATTTTCCGGGACAGGACAAGAGACCCAGTACTTC.